Presented here are 9 T cell receptor beta chains from one specimen sequenced in a study of regulatory T cells in long-lasting Graves disease. Time point meaning: newly diagnosed GD, antithyroid drugs for less than 3 months. The TCR library was made from RNA extracted from PBMCs. Sequencing libraries for TCR beta were prepared with iRepertoire HTBI primers and Arm-PCR of CDR3 regions. MiXCR, applied by TCRdb to the multiplex PCR reads, yields one record per CDR3 protein. This table has 380,000 or so distinct CDR3 sequences, about 16% appearing once. The same specimen was also included in a second study, on T cells in Graves' hyperthyroidism and ophthalmopathy.

The starting material was peripheral blood mononuclear cells (PBMCs), obtained at new diagnosis, from a patient treated with antithyroid drugs. The source is a woman between 18 and 30 years old with Graves disease.

This clonotype showed up many times. J is TRBJ2-1 and V is TRBV5-1, with D hard to call. Germline CDR1 is SGHRS and CDR2 is YFSETQ. The germline V and J ends were trimmed by 0 bases and 5 bases, with 12 bases remaining between them. The CDR3 contains 15 residues. CDR3 DNA: TGCGCCAGCAGCTTGGCCGGGTCCAGTGACAATGAGCAGTTCTTC. Translation: CASSLAGSSDNEQFF. The full variable domain, in which reference TRBV5-1 and TRBJ2-1 provide the parts outside the CDR3, is KAGVTQTPRYLIKTRGQQVTLSCSPISGHRSVSWYQQTPGQGLQFLFEYFSETQRNKGNFPGRFSGRQFSNSRSEMNVSTLELGDSALYLCASSLAGSSDNEQFFGPGTRLTVL.

This chain joins TRBV6-8 and TRBJ1-1; D gene ambiguous. V was pared by 2 bases and J by 3 bases, with 10 bases between. CDR1 is MNHGY and CDR2 is SAAAGT in the germline V gene. The CDR3 runs 14 residues. In DNA form, the CDR3 reads TGTGCCAGCAGTTACAGCAGCCCCGACACTGAAGCTTTCTTT. Protein sequence: CASSYSSPDTEAFF.

This clonotype was seen repeatedly, ten times or more. This chain connects TRBV18 to TRBJ1-2; maybe TRBD1 (6 bases). The CDR3 spans 15 residues. V lost 0 bases to trimming and J lost 6 bases, with 14 bases between them. CDR1 KGHSH and CDR2 LQKENI come from the germline V gene. This CDR3 reads CASSPPQGGWDGYTF. The CDR3 DNA reads TGTGCCAGCTCACCACCGCAAGGGGGTTGGGATGGCTACACCTTC.

This clonotype was recorded a few times. This chain connects TRBV12-3 or TRBV12-4 to TRBJ1-1; D possibly corresponds to TRBD1 (5 bases). This CDR3 is built from 13 residues. V lost 7 bases and J 1 base, leaving 10 bases between the germline ends. The CDR3 coding sequence is TGTGCCAGCACCGACAGTTCGAACACTGAAGCTTTCTTT. This translates into CASTDSSNTEAFF.

This clonotype has at least ten counts. The junction does not match germline at one end; this may be a read error. The chain employs TRBV10-3 and TRBJ1-1; unclear D gene. From germline, CDR1 is ENHRY and CDR2 SYGVKD. The length of the CDR3 is 13 residues. CDR3 amino acids: CASSEERNDEAFF. CDR3 in DNA: TGTGCCAGCAGTGAGGAACGAAACGATGAAGCTTTCTTT.

At least ten counts were recorded for this clonotype. The rearrangement joins TRBV4-1 to TRBJ2-3; tentative D call: TRBD1 (6 bases). V was trimmed by 0 bases and J by 4 bases, leaving 8 bases between them. Germline CDR1 is MGHRA and CDR2 is YSYEKL. The CDR3 length is 14 residues. The CDR3 region is CASSQEGGPDTQYF. The CDR3 nucleotides read TGCGCCAGCAGCCAAGAAGGGGGACCAGATACGCAGTATTTT.

The sample holds many counts of this clonotype. This rearrangement joins TRBV2 to TRBJ2-6; D gene ambiguous. The V gene's germline CDR1 is SNHLY and CDR2 FYNNEI. Between the trimmed V and J ends, which lost 5 bases and 3 bases, there was a span of 8 bases. This CDR3 has 14 residues. The chain's CDR3 is CASSRPGGANVLTF. The CDR3 DNA reads TGTGCCAGCAGTCGACCTGGTGGGGCCAACGTCCTGACTTTC.

For the CDR3, the DNA is TGCAGCTCGACTTCGGGGGGGCCATTAGATACGCAGTATTTT. It encodes CSSTSGGPLDTQYF. The V and J genes are TRBV20-1 and TRBJ2-3, with 8 bases aligning to TRBD2. From germline, CDR1 is DFQATT and CDR2 SNEGSKA (reference sequence). The CDR3 contains 14 residues.

This clonotype was seen at least ten times. The chain is built from TRBV6-5 and TRBJ2-5, with 7 bases that match TRBD1. Germline CDR1 and CDR2: MNHEY and SVGAGI. The CDR3 is made up of 16 amino acids. J was trimmed by 5 bases and V by 2 bases; bases with no gene match: 11. The CDR3 loop reads CASSYTGTPDRETQYF. The CDR3 coding sequence is TGTGCCAGCAGTTACACCGGGACACCGGACAGGGAGACCCAGTACTTC.